The next 21 T cell receptor beta chains were all read from a single sample in a study of blood T cell repertoires in COVID-19. Clones were read by immunoSEQ multiplex PCR, and TCRdb kept only the in-frame ones, dropping some. The sample contains about 340,000 clones, approximately 83% of which appear only once. Sequencing was done on a sample of PBMCs or T cells enriched from blood (not recorded which). The receptors shown here come from a woman between 40 and 55 years old with acute COVID-19.

The chain links TRBV6-5 to TRBJ1-1, with TRBD1 matching 8 bases. The V segment lost 0 bases and the J segment 3 bases; nucleotides outside the gene matches: 6. The CDR3 length is 16 residues. The germline gives CDR1 MNHEY, CDR2 SVGAGI. CDR3 sequence (DNA): TGTGCCAGCAGTTACTCGCGGACAGGGTTTTACACTGAAGCTTTCTTT. Its protein is CASSYSRTGFYTEAFF.

The J gene is TRBJ1-5, the V gene TRBV18, with a tentative D call TRBD1 (5 bases). CDR3 length: 13 amino acids. Germline V gene sequence: CDR1 KGHSH, CDR2 LQKENI. Trimming removed 4 bases at V and 7 bases at J, with 11 bases between. The CDR3 spells CASSRGPEQPQHF. The CDR3 DNA follows: TGTGCCAGCTCACGGGGCCCCGAACAGCCCCAGCATTTT.

The gene calls are TRBV7-9 and TRBJ2-3, with TRBD2 identical over 15 bases. The V segment lost 2 bases and the J segment 4 bases; nucleotides outside the gene matches: 10. The CDR3 runs to 19 residues. CDR1 and CDR2 (germline): SEHNR, FQNEAQ (reference sequence). The CDR3 protein is CASSLRTRTSGGAPDTQYF. The CDR3 bases are TGTGCCAGCAGCTTACGGACGCGGACTAGCGGGGGGGCCCCAGATACGCAGTATTTT.

The chain links TRBV7-8 to TRBJ2-6; the match to TRBD1 covers 10 bases. Germline V gives CDR1 SGHVS, CDR2 FQNEAQ. V lost 5 bases and J lost 7; bases outside the gene matches: 14. The CDR3 is made up of 18 amino acids. The CDR3 sequence is CASSQRDRGPPVANVLTF. The CDR3 region has the DNA TGTGCCAGCAGCCAGAGAGACAGGGGGCCCCCAGTAGCCAACGTCCTGACTTTC.

The chain links TRBV21-1 to TRBJ1-2; no check of the table's D call, TRBD1, against the DNA was made. TRBV21-1 is a recognized pseudogene. The CDR3 spans 15 residues. The CDR3: CASSRKGQGRSGYTF. CDR3 nucleotide sequence: TGTGCCAGCAGCCGAAAGGGGCAGGGGCGGAGTGGCTACACCTTC.

V gene TRBV2 combines with J gene TRBJ1-2; TRBD1 aligns across 8 bases. The germline gives CDR1 SNHLY, CDR2 FYNNEI. CDR3 length: 12 amino acids. V was clipped by 4 bases and J by 7 bases; unmatched bases: 2. This CDR3 reads CASSAGGGGYTF. CDR3 DNA sequence: TGTGCCAGCAGTGCAGGGGGCGGTGGCTACACCTTC.

This chain links TRBV5-8 with TRBJ1-6, with D possibly TRBD1 on 5 matching bases. V shed 1 base and J shed 6 bases, with 14 bases lying between them. This CDR3 comprises 16 residues. The germline V gene encodes CDR1 SGHTS and CDR2 YDEGEE. This CDR3 is CASSLSGRAPNSPLHF. In DNA, the CDR3 is TGTGCCAGCAGCTTGTCAGGCAGGGCGCCTAATTCACCCCTCCACTTT.

V is TRBV14 and J is TRBJ1-1; 7 nucleotides align to TRBD1. The CDR3 extends over 15 amino acids. Germline loops: CDR1 SGHDN, CDR2 FVKESK. V shed 2 bases, J shed 8 bases, and the junction held 11 bases outside the gene matches. The DNA for the CDR3 is TGTGCCAGCAGCCAATTAGGAGGGGACAGCGGGGAAGCTTTCTTT. Protein product: CASSQLGGDSGEAFF.

V and J are TRBV5-1 and TRBJ2-6; D gene ambiguous. Germline loops: CDR1 SGHRS, CDR2 YFSETQ. The CDR3 loop spans 15 amino acids. Trimming removed 4 bases from V and 2 bases from J, with 10 bases in between. The chain's CDR3 is CASSKRDTGANVLTF. In DNA, the CDR3 is TGCGCCAGCAGCAAGAGAGATACTGGGGCCAACGTCCTGACTTTC. The whole variable domain, filled in from reference TRBV5-1 and TRBJ2-6, reads KAGVTQTPRYLIKTRGQQVTLSCSPISGHRSVSWYQQTPGQGLQFLFEYFSETQRNKGNFPGRFSGRQFSNSRSEMNVSTLELGDSALYLCASSKRDTGANVLTFGAGSRLTVL.

V and J are TRBV10-3 and TRBJ1-4; D not resolved. The V gene's germline CDR1 is ENHRY and CDR2 SYGVKD. The CDR3 is 13 residues long. V shed 6 bases and J shed 4 bases, with 9 bases lying between them. The CDR3 DNA follows: TGTGCCATCAGGCGGGGTCTTAATGAAAAACTGTTTTTT. Encoded protein: CAIRRGLNEKLFF.

The rearrangement links TRBV2 to TRBJ2-1; 10 bases agree with TRBD2. This CDR3 comprises 15 residues. Germline CDR1 and CDR2: SNHLY and FYNNEI. The V gene end was trimmed by 4 bases and the J gene end by 7 bases; junction bases not matched to a gene: 7. The CDR3 loop reads CASSGSSGSVNEQFF. For the CDR3, the DNA is TGTGCCAGCAGTGGGTCTAGCGGGAGTGTAAATGAGCAGTTCTTC.

This clone was observed a single time. The V call is TRBV9, the J call TRBJ1-2; 12 nucleotides line up with TRBD1. Germline V gene lookup returns CDR1 SGDLS and CDR2 YYNGEE. Trimming at V came to 3 bases and at J to 7 bases, leaving 10 bases not matched to a gene. This CDR3 region has 16 residues. CDR3 sequence reads: CASSAIGTGGKSGYTF. CDR3 bases: TGTGCCAGCAGCGCCATCGGGACAGGGGGCAAGAGTGGCTACACCTTC.

J is TRBJ2-1 and V is TRBV27, with 8 nucleotides matching TRBD2. The CDR3 has 15 residues. Germline V lookup: CDR1 MNHEY, CDR2 SMNVEV (reference sequence). Trimming removed 7 bases from V and 7 bases from J; junction bases left unmatched: 12. The CDR3 loop reads CASTQSGSSANEQFF. The CDR3 nucleotides are TGTGCCAGCACCCAAAGCGGGAGTAGTGCTAATGAGCAGTTCTTC.

The chain is built from TRBV18 and TRBJ1-3, with D possibly TRBD1 on 6 matching bases. Deletions cut 3 bases from V and 0 bases from J, with 12 bases between. The CDR3 loop spans 16 amino acids. Germline V CDR1 and CDR2: KGHSH, LQKENI. CDR3 nucleotides: TGTGCCAGCTCACCGGACAGACTGCACTCTGGAAACACCATATATTTT. This translates into CASSPDRLHSGNTIYF.

The V call is TRBV5-8, the J call TRBJ1-1; tentative D call: TRBD1 (6 bases). Between the trimmed V and J ends, which lost 3 bases and 4 bases, there was a span of 16 bases. There are 15 residues in the CDR3. Germline CDR1 reads SGHTS; CDR2 reads YDEGEE. CDR3 nucleotides: TGTGCCAGCAGCTCCCCAGGGGATAGGGGCACTGAAGCTTTCTTT. Translating it yields CASSSPGDRGTEAFF.

The chain employs TRBV19 and TRBJ2-6; D is unclear. Trimming left V 0 bases short and J 0 bases short, with 6 bases between. From germline, CDR1 is LNHDA and CDR2 SQIVND (reference sequence). This CDR3 region has 16 residues. CDR3 loop: CASSIEPSSGANVLTF. The CDR3 nucleotides read TGTGCCAGTAGTATAGAGCCGAGCTCTGGGGCCAACGTCCTGACTTTC.

This chain links TRBV18 with TRBJ1-2; no definite D call. In germline, CDR1 is KGHSH, CDR2 LQKENI. V was clipped by 0 bases and J by 8 bases, with 19 bases between them. The CDR3 has 16 residues. The CDR3 DNA is TGTGCCAGCTCACCACCCTTGGTGGTTCGGGGAGGAGGCTACACCTTC. It encodes CASSPPLVVRGGGYTF. The full variable domain, rest sourced from reference TRBV18 and TRBJ1-2, is NAGVMQNPRHLVRRRGQEARLRCSPMKGHSHVYWYRQLPEEGLKFMVYLQKENIIDESGMPKERFSAEFPKEGPSILRIQQVVRGDSAAYFCASSPPLVVRGGGYTFGSGTRLTVV.

The genes are TRBV5-8 and TRBJ2-7, with TRBD1 as a possible D gene (6 bases). This CDR3 is built from 13 residues. The V and J ends lost 4 bases and 3 bases respectively, with 11 bases between them. Germline values: CDR1 SGHTS, CDR2 YDEGEE. CDR3 nucleotide sequence: TGTGCCAGCAGCCTACGGACAGACTACGAGCAGTACTTC. Its translation is CASSLRTDYEQYF.

The chain has TRBV4-1 and TRBJ1-3; TRBD1 aligns across 10 bases. The CDR3 is made up of 17 amino acids. J gave up 4 bases and V 1 base, and 7 bases lay outside the gene matches. The germline V gene encodes CDR1 MGHRA and CDR2 YSYEKL. CDR3 sequence (DNA): TGCGCCAGCAGCCAAGGTCGACAGGGGGCGAGGGGAAACACCATATATTTT. Residues: CASSQGRQGARGNTIYF.

This clone came up once. The rearrangement links TRBV2 to TRBJ1-5; possibly TRBD1 for D (5 bases). Per the germline V gene, CDR1 is SNHLY and CDR2 is FYNNEI. Trimming left V 6 bases short and J 3 bases short, with 15 bases between. This CDR3 has 15 residues. The CDR3 nucleotides are TGTGCCAGCAGCCCTGAGAAGGGGCCCAATCAGCCCCAGCATTTT. Protein: CASSPEKGPNQPQHF.

The chain has TRBV4-2 and TRBJ1-4, with D hard to call. Germline values: CDR1 LGHNA, CDR2 YNFKEQ. The CDR3 spans 16 residues. V was trimmed by 2 bases and J by 4 bases, leaving 14 bases between them. This chain's CDR3 is CASSQPSGQLNEKLFF. CDR3 nucleotides: TGTGCCAGCAGCCAACCCTCTGGGCAGCTTAATGAAAAACTGTTTTTT.